The rows below give T cell receptor beta chains drawn from one sample of a study of a mutant IDH1 vaccine in newly diagnosed glioma. The method was immunoSEQ multiplex PCR; TCRdb's version includes in-frame clones alone and lacks a portion of them. Of some 66,000 clones detected, less than 90% appear once; the ten largest clones hold about 4.1%. The antigens of these receptors remain unknown. Source: PBMCs, taken from a glioma patient whose treatment included an IDH1 peptide vaccine. These receptors were taken from a man aged 25 to 40 with glioma. The CDR3 runs from the conserved cysteine through the conserved F or W. A D gene is named only where the DNA matches it firmly. Clone size is stated in some rows and not others, as once, few, many or a class when expanded.

TRBV10-1	-	TRBJ1-4	-	TGCGCCAGCCCCCATCCAGTTCATGAAAAATTGTTTTTT	CASPHPVHEKLFF
TRBV19	-	TRBJ2-1	-	TGTGCCACTACATACGGCAGGGGTCCAGAAACAAGCTCCTACAATGAGCAGTTCTTC	CATTYGRGPETSSYNEQFF
TRBV30	-	TRBJ1-2	once	TGTGCCTGGAGTCTATGGGGCGACCCCTTGAACTATGGCTACACCTTC	CAWSLWGDPLNYGYTF
TRBV28	-	TRBJ1-1	once	TGTGCCAGCAGTTTTGGGATGACTGAAGCTTTCTTT	CASSFGMTEAFF
TRBV14	-	TRBJ2-6	-	TGTGCCAGCAGCAAAGGGTCCAGGGGTTCTGGGGCCAACGTCCTGACTTTC	CASSKGSRGSGANVLTF
TRBV28	-	TRBJ2-7	-	TGTGCCAGCAGGAACGGGGGGCTCTCCTACGAGCAGTACTTC	CASRNGGLSYEQYF
TRBV6-5	TRBD1	TRBJ1-2	-	TGTGCCAGCTCCATTAACAGGGGCTCTAACTATGGCTACACCTTC	CASSINRGSNYGYTF
TRBV7-9	-	TRBJ1-1	-	TGTGCCAGCAGCTCGGTCAACACTGAAGCTTTCTTT	CASSSVNTEAFF
TRBV5-8	-	TRBJ1-3	-	TGTGCCAGCAGCTTGGAGGCGGGGGGCGCGGGAAACACCATATATTTT	CASSLEAGGAGNTIYF
TRBV5-1	-	TRBJ2-3	-	TGCGCCAGCAGCTTTAGCACAGATACGCAGTATTTT	CASSFSTDTQYF
TRBV2	TRBD1	TRBJ1-3	-	TGTGCCAGCAGTGGGGGACAGGGGACATTCTCTGGAAACACCATATATTTT	CASSGGQGTFSGNTIYF
TRBV4-1	TRBD2	TRBJ2-1	-	TGCGCCAGCAGCCTCATTAGCGGGGACTACAATGAGCAGTTCTTC	CASSLISGDYNEQFF
TRBV25-1	-	TRBJ1-2	-	TGTGCCAGCAGTGAATCATCCACAGCTTATCTTTATGGCTACACCTTC	CASSESSTAYLYGYTF
TRBV30	-	TRBJ2-2	-	TGTGCCTGGAGTCTTCTCCGTCCCAACCACATGGTCACCGGGGAGCTGTTTTTT	CAWSLLRPNHMVTGELFF
TRBV4-2	TRBD2	TRBJ2-2	-	TGTGCCAGCAGCCCATCGGGGGGCACCGGGGAGCTGTTTTTT	CASSPSGGTGELFF
TRBV5-6	-	TRBJ1-1	-	TGTGCCAGCAGCTTTGACCGCAGGGGTCCGGAGTCCTTGGAGACTGAAGCTTTCTTT	CASSFDRRGPESLETEAFF
TRBV14	-	TRBJ2-1	-	TGTGCCAGCAGCCAAGGCCTAGGCGCCTACAATGAGCAGTTCTTC	CASSQGLGAYNEQFF
TRBV5-8	-	TRBJ1-6	-	TGTGCCAGCAGCTATGGCCCGACCGGGGCCCTCCACTTT	CASSYGPTGALHF
TRBV29-1	-	TRBJ1-5	-	TGCAGCGTTGGCGCCAGTGGCAATCAGCCCCAGCATTTT	CSVGASGNQPQHF
TRBV7-2	TRBD2	TRBJ2-7	-	TGTGCCAGCAGTCCAGCGGGGGGGCCTTCCTACGAGCAGTACTTC	CASSPAGGPSYEQYF
TRBV2	TRBD1	TRBJ1-5	-	TGTGCCAGCAGTGGGAGGGGGCAAAACAATCAGCCCCAGCATTTT	CASSGRGQNNQPQHF
TRBV21-1	-	TRBJ1-5	-	TGTGCCAGCAGCAGAGGCGGGTCTTATAGCAATCAGCCCCAGCATTTT	CASSRGGSYSNQPQHF
TRBV30	TRBD2	TRBJ2-3	once	TGTGCCTGGAGTTCGGGAACTAGCGGGACCACAGATACGCAGTATTTT	CAWSSGTSGTTDTQYF
TRBV5-8	-	TRBJ1-1	-	TGTGCCAGCCAAATGGGGAACACTGAAGCTTTCTTT	CASQMGNTEAFF
TRBV5-5	-	TRBJ1-1	-	TGTGCCAGCAGCTTCGGTTTCAGGGCCATGAACACTGAAGCTTTCTTT	CASSFGFRAMNTEAFF
TRBV6-1	-	TRBJ2-3	few	TGTGCCAGCAGTGCCCAGGGGGGACGCACAGATACGCAGTATTTT	CASSAQGGRTDTQYF
TRBV7-9	-	TRBJ2-7	-	TGTGCCAGCAGCCCAGAGGCACGGGGGCGGACCTACGAGCAGTACTTC	CASSPEARGRTYEQYF
TRBV19	TRBD1	TRBJ1-4	-	TGTGCCAGTAGGGTTGACAGGGGGATGCCTAATGAAAAACTGTTTTTT	CASRVDRGMPNEKLFF
TRBV28	-	TRBJ2-2	-	TGTGCCAGCAGTTTAGTAGGGGTCTCCGCCGGGGAGCTGTTTTTT	CASSLVGVSAGELFF
TRBV18	-	TRBJ1-1	-	TGTGCCAGCTCCCAGGACAGTCTGAACACTGAAGCTTTCTTT	CASSQDSLNTEAFF
TRBV7-6	-	TRBJ2-5	-	TGTGCCAGCAGCGCGGCATCCCATGGGGCCCAGTACTTC	CASSAASHGAQYF
TRBV28	TRBD1	TRBJ1-1	-	TGTGCCAGCAGCGATGGACAGGCGGGTGAAGCTTTCTTT	CASSDGQAGEAFF
TRBV9	-	TRBJ1-4	-	TGTGCCAGCAGTTATACTGCAACTAATGAAAAACTGTTTTTT	CASSYTATNEKLFF
TRBV7-9	-	TRBJ1-2	few	TGTGCCAGCAGCTTAAATTGGCAGGGGTATGGCTACACCTTC	CASSLNWQGYGYTF
TRBV4-1	TRBD2	TRBJ2-7	-	TGCGCCAGCAGCCACCAGGTAGCGGGGCTATCCTACGAGCAGTACTTC	CASSHQVAGLSYEQYF
TRBV11-2	TRBD1	TRBJ1-2	-	TGTGCCAGCAGCTTAGGGGACAGGGACTATGGCTACACCTTC	CASSLGDRDYGYTF
TRBV5-6	-	TRBJ2-2	few	TGTGCCAGCAGCTGGAGTTCCGGGGAGCTGTTTTTT	CASSWSSGELFF
TRBV7-8	TRBD1	TRBJ1-2	-	TGTGCCAGCAGCTTACAAGGGACAGTTAGGAACTATGGCTACACCTTC	CASSLQGTVRNYGYTF